This TCR beta chain came from a study of blood T cell repertoires in COVID-19. At the level of the study: There were acute and convalescent COVID-19 samples, and they came from the United States, Italy and Spain. The cDNA or gDNA used as material had been derived from T cells, B-cell-depleted T cells, or PBMCs.

Sequencing was performed with immunoSEQ multiplex PCR; in TCRdb, only in-frame clones are kept and a portion is missing. The sample includes some 150,000 clones, approximately 80% of them seen just once. The germline V and J ends were trimmed by 7 bases and 3 bases, with 6 bases remaining between them. The CDR3 spans 11 residues. Germline V CDR1 and CDR2: MNHEY, SVGAGI. This rearrangement joins TRBV6-5 to TRBJ2-5; no clear D gene. This clonotype was sampled from a woman over 75 with acute or convalescent COVID-19. The source material was peripheral blood. CDR3 coding DNA: TGTGCCAGCAAACGGGAAGAGACCCAGTACTTC. It codes for CASKREETQYF.